One and the same sample provided the 11 T cell receptor beta chains below, sequenced in a study of CD8 T cells in ankylosing spondylitis. TCRdb re-called the 5' RACE reads with MiXCR, one entry per CDR3 protein. The data show approximately 540,000 distinct CDR3 sequences, 12% seen once. What these receptors recognize is not known. Overall study results and limits: Among TCR beta sequences, a motif of several highly homologous variants appeared characteristic of ankylosing spondylitis blood.

The sample was blood, either unsorted or a sorted T cell fraction (not recorded which). The receptors originated from a male donor with ankylosing spondylitis.

This clonotype was counted ten times or more. The genes are TRBV20-1 and TRBJ2-7; 7 nucleotides line up with TRBD2. The CDR3 runs to 15 residues. The germline V gene encodes CDR1 DFQATT and CDR2 SNEGSKA (reference sequence). CDR3 DNA: TGCAGGGGGGTAGCGGGTAGAGCGGTCTCCTACGAGCAGTACTTC. Translating it yields CRGVAGRAVSYEQYF.

This clonotype appeared a few times. The rearrangement uses TRBV7-9 and TRBJ2-7; D unclear. In germline, CDR1 is SEHNR, CDR2 FQNEAQ (reference sequence). V was trimmed by 4 bases and J by 2 bases, leaving 15 bases between them. The CDR3 spans 15 residues. Here the CDR3 reads CASSSPVRRPYEQYF. The CDR3 nucleotides are TGTGCCAGCAGCTCCCCGGTACGGCGTCCCTACGAGCAGTACTTC.

This clonotype was found a few times. This chain uses TRBV12-3 or TRBV12-4 with TRBJ2-1; TRBD1 agrees at 10 bases. CDR3 length: 14 amino acids. The junction had 11 bases not matched to a gene; V was cut back by 3 bases and J by 15 bases. CDR3 loop: CASSFETGGFPRFF. CDR3 nucleotide sequence: TGTGCCAGCAGTTTCGAGACAGGGGGCTTTCCGCGGTTCTTC.

This clonotype appeared a few times. The V call is TRBV24-1, the J call TRBJ2-3; D tentatively reads TRBD1 or TRBD2 (5 bases each). With 3 bases removed from V and 2 bases from J, the gap between germline ends came to 11 bases. The CDR3 totals 15 residues. From germline, CDR1 is KGHDR and CDR2 SFDVKD. CDR3 protein: CATSDPRDPTDTQYF. In DNA, the CDR3 is TGTGCCACCAGTGATCCCCGGGACCCCACAGATACGCAGTATTTT.

Comments on this clonotype: At one boundary the junction diverges from the germline segment, which might be a read error. The CDR3 sequence: CAISFQGGMNTEAFF. The CDR3 DNA sequence: TGCGCCATCAGCTTTCAGGGGGGCATGAACACTGAAGCTTTCTTT. The J gene is TRBJ1-1, the V gene TRBV5-1; 7 bases align to TRBD1. The germline V gene has CDR1 SGHRS and CDR2 YFSETQ. The CDR3 extends over 15 amino acids.

This clonotype was found many times. The V call is TRBV5-5, the J call TRBJ1-6, with D possibly being TRBD1 (5 bases). With 4 bases removed from V and 8 bases from J, the gap between germline ends came to 16 bases. CDR3 length: 15 residues. Germline V CDR1 and CDR2: SGHKS, YYEKEE (reference sequence). CDR3 nucleotides: TGTGCCAGCAGCCGACAAGGGACCGAACATTCACCCCTCCACTTT. As protein: CASSRQGTEHSPLHF.

V gene TRBV19 combines with J gene TRBJ2-3, with no clear D. V lost 3 bases and J lost 1, with 11 bases in between. Germline-derived CDR1 and CDR2 are LNHDA and SQIVND (reference sequence). This CDR3 spans 15 amino acids. CDR3 sequence (DNA): TGTGCCAGTAGTATGGACCCTCGGGGCACAGATACGCAGTATTTT. Encoded protein: CASSMDPRGTDTQYF.

The rearrangement uses TRBV24-1 and TRBJ2-6, with no clear D. Between the trimmed V and J ends, which lost 3 bases and 2 bases, there was a span of 10 bases. This CDR3 has 16 amino acids. CDR1 KGHDR and CDR2 SFDVKD come from the germline V gene. The CDR3 nucleotides are TGTGCCACCAGTGATGTGACAACCCCTGGGGCCAACGTCCTGACTTTC. It is translated as CATSDVTTPGANVLTF.

The chain employs TRBV20-1 and TRBJ2-3; no firm D call. The CDR3 totals 15 residues. Per germline, CDR1 DFQATT and CDR2 SNEGSKA (reference sequence). The V end lost 6 bases, the J end lost 0 bases, and 16 bases lay between the germline ends. The CDR3 sequence: CSAPRTGTSTDTQYF. The CDR3, as DNA: TGCAGTGCCCCCCGCACCGGAACTAGCACAGATACGCAGTATTTT.

This clonotype turned up a few times. The chain couples TRBV5-1 to TRBJ2-7; no clear D. This CDR3 has 15 amino acids. V lost 0 bases, J lost 2 bases, and 12 bases lay in between. Germline V gene data show CDR1 as SGHRS and CDR2 as YFSETQ. CDR3 amino acids: CASSLGPENPYEQYV. As DNA, the CDR3 is TGCGCCAGCAGCTTGGGCCCCGAGAACCCCTACGAGCAGTACGTC.

There are many counts of this clonotype. The rearrangement uses TRBV5-1 and TRBJ1-2; possibly TRBD1 for D (5 bases). Germline values: CDR1 SGHRS, CDR2 YFSETQ. Trimming shortened V by 3 bases and J by 8 bases, and 14 bases separated the two germline ends. The CDR3 is made up of 13 amino acids. The CDR3 DNA sequence: TGCGCCAGCAGCTCCCTAGGAGGGACGGGCTACACCTTC. It is translated as CASSSLGGTGYTF.